One and the same sample provided the 12 T cell receptor beta chains below, sequenced in a study of cytomegalovirus exposure and HLA in healthy donors. In the PCR, 60 Vbeta and 13 Jbeta primers were used. Profiling relied on immunoSEQ multiplex PCR, and the TCRdb table lists in-frame clones only, not all of them. The sample lists 120,000 or so clones; more than 60% were seen once. Source material: PBMCs. The receptors stem from a woman aged 50 to 65 in good health and CMV-seropositive.

This clone was found many times. The chain combines TRBV4-2 with TRBJ1-1; D call uncertain. CDR3 length: 14 residues. The germline V gene encodes CDR1 LGHNA and CDR2 YNFKEQ. Trimming took 2 bases from V and 0 from J, leaving 7 bases between them. DNA for the CDR3: TGTGCCAGCAGCCAACTCTATTTGAACACTGAAGCTTTCTTT. Translated: CASSQLYLNTEAFF.

V usage is TRBV15 and J usage is TRBJ1-1; D is ambiguous. Germline lookup yields CDR1 LNHNV and CDR2 YYDKDF (reference sequence). The V end was cut by 1 base, the J end by 5 bases, with 5 bases between. The CDR3 is 12 amino acids. DNA for the CDR3: TGTGCCACCAGCAGAGTTCCGACTGAAGCTTTCTTT. This sequence encodes CATSRVPTEAFF.

This rearrangement joins TRBV7-9 to TRBJ1-2; 8 nucleotides align to TRBD1. The junction had 11 bases not matched to a gene; V was cut back by 4 bases and J by 4 bases. Germline V gene sequence: CDR1 SEHNR, CDR2 FQNEAQ (reference sequence). This CDR3 contains 16 residues. CDR3 in DNA: TGTGCCAGCAGCTCGCAGGGGACAGGCCCACTCTATGGCTACACCTTC. This codes for CASSSQGTGPLYGYTF.

The V and J genes are TRBV7-8 and TRBJ2-2; 8 nucleotides line up with TRBD1. Germline assignment: CDR1 SGHVS and CDR2 FQNEAQ. The length of the CDR3 is 16 residues. J was trimmed by 0 bases and V by 5 bases; bases with no gene match: 5. Written as DNA, the CDR3 is TGTGCCAGCAGCCCCGGACAGGGCGCGAACACCGGGGAGCTGTTTTTT. Translated, it gives CASSPGQGANTGELFF.

The rearrangement joins TRBV6-1 to TRBJ2-7, with 10 bases identical to TRBD1. The CDR3 runs to 15 residues. CDR1 and CDR2 from the germline V gene are MNHNS and SASEGT. Losses at the gene ends were 6 bases for V and 5 bases for J; bases not matched to a gene: 10. CDR3 amino acids: CASRDGGTGDHEQYF. In nucleotides, the CDR3 is TGTGCCAGCAGAGACGGCGGGACAGGGGATCACGAGCAGTACTTC.

The chain employs TRBV4-2 and TRBJ2-2, with D tentatively TRBD1 (5 bases). CDR1 and CDR2 (germline): LGHNA, YNFKEQ. Trimming stripped 4 bases from V and 5 bases from J, with 14 bases between. The CDR3 loop spans 15 amino acids. Written as DNA, the CDR3 is TGTGCCAGCAGCCCCGAAGCAGGGTGGACCGGGGAGCTGTTTTTT. The encoded protein is CASSPEAGWTGELFF.

The count of this clone is one. This chain joins TRBV7-9 and TRBJ1-2, with D uncertain. Germline loops: CDR1 SEHNR, CDR2 FQNEAQ (reference sequence). The V end was cut by 1 base, the J end by 7 bases, with 13 bases between. The CDR3 sequence is 14 residues long. CDR3 amino acids: CASSLVGGSGGYTF. In nucleotides, the CDR3 is TGTGCCAGCAGCTTAGTTGGAGGCAGCGGTGGCTACACCTTC. Full variable domain (outside the CDR3, taken from reference TRBV7-9 and TRBJ1-2): DTGVSQNPRHKITKRGQNVTFRCDPISEHNRLYWYRQTLGQGPEFLTYFQNEAQLEKSRLLSDRFSAERPKGSFSTLEIQRTEQGDSAMYLCASSLVGGSGGYTFGSGTRLTVV.

V gene TRBV5-4 combines with J gene TRBJ1-1; TRBD1 matches at 7 bases. The J segment lost 1 base and the V segment lost 0 bases, leaving 3 bases of the junction unmatched. Germline CDR1 reads SGHNT; CDR2 reads YYREEE (reference sequence). CDR3 length: 15 amino acids. The DNA for the CDR3 is TGTGCCAGCAGCTTGGCCCAGGGGGGGAACACTGAAGCTTTCTTT. Translation gives CASSLAQGGNTEAFF.

CDR3 in DNA: TGTGCCAGCTCACCAGTAGCGTTGGCGAACACCGGGGAGCTGTTTTTT. Amino acid sequence: CASSPVALANTGELFF. The genes are TRBV18 and TRBJ2-2; possibly TRBD2 for D (5 bases). The germline V gene has CDR1 KGHSH and CDR2 LQKENI. The CDR3 has 16 amino acids. V was pared by 2 bases and J by 0 bases, with 10 bases between.

This clone has more than one count but fewer than ten. The chain has TRBV4-2 and TRBJ1-1; 9 nucleotides agree with TRBD1. The CDR3 is 16 amino acids. Looked up from germline, CDR1 is LGHNA and CDR2 is YNFKEQ. The J segment lost 2 bases and the V segment lost 4 bases, leaving 8 bases of the junction unmatched. The CDR3 DNA sequence: TGTGCCAGCAGCCCCCGGACAGGGGCGCCTAACACTGAAGCTTTCTTT. It translates to CASSPRTGAPNTEAFF.

The gene calls are TRBV18 and TRBJ2-5; 9 nucleotides align to TRBD2. The CDR3 covers 17 residues. V lost 0 bases and J lost 1; bases outside the gene matches: 6. Germline V gene lookup returns CDR1 KGHSH and CDR2 LQKENI. The CDR3 bases are TGTGCCAGCTCACCACCGGTAGTAGCGGGGGTCCAAGAGACCCAGTACTTC. This translates into CASSPPVVAGVQETQYF.

The chain is built from TRBV7-2 and TRBJ2-1, with D perhaps TRBD2 (5 bases). The CDR3 runs 14 residues. Germline loops: CDR1 SGHTA, CDR2 FQGNSA. V was cut by 5 bases and J by 6 bases, with 14 bases left in between. CDR3 amino acids: CASSPFRGLNEQFF. The DNA for the CDR3 is TGTGCCAGCAGCCCTTTTCGAGGGCTCAATGAGCAGTTCTTC.